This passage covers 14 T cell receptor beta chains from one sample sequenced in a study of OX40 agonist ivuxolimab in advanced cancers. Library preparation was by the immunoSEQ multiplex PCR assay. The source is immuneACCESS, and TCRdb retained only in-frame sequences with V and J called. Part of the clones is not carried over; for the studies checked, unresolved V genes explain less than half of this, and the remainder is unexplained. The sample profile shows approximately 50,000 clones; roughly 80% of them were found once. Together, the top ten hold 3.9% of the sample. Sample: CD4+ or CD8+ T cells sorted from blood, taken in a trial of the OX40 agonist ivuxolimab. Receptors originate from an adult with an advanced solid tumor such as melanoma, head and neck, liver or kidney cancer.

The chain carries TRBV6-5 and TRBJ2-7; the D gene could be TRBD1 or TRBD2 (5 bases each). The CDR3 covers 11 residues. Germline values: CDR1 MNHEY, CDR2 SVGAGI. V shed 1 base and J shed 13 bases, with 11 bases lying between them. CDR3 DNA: TGTGCCAGCAGTTACTTCGGGACCTATTACTTC. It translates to CASSYFGTYYF.

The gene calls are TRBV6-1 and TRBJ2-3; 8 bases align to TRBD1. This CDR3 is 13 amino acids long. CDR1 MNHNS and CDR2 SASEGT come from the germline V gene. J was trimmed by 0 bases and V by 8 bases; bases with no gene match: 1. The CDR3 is CASYRGSTDTQYF. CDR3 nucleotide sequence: TGTGCCAGCTACAGGGGGAGCACAGATACGCAGTATTTT.

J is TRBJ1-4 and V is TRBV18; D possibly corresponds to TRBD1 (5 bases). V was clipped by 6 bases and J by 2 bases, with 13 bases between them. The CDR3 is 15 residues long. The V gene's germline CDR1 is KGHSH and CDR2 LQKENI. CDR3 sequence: CASSPGQGTNEKLFF. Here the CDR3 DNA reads TGTGCCAGCTCCCCAGGGCAGGGCACTAATGAAAAACTGTTTTTT.

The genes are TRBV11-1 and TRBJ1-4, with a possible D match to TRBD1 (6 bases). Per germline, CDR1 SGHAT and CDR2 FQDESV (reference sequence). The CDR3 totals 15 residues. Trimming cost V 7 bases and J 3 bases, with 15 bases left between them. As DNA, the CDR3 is TGTGCCAGCACCATGAACACAGGGCCTAATGAAAAACTGTTTTTT. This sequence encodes CASTMNTGPNEKLFF.

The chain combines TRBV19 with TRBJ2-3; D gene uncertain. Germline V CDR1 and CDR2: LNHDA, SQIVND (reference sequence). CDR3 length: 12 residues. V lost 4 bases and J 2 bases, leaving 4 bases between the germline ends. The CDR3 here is CASSRVTDTQYF. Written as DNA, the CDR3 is TGTGCCAGTAGTAGAGTCACAGATACGCAGTATTTT.

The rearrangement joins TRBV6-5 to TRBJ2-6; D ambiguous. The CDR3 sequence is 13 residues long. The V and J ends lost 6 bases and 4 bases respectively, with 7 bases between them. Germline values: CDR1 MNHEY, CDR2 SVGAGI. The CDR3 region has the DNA TGTGCCAGCAGCACCTCCGGGGCCAACGTCCTGACTTTC. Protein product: CASSTSGANVLTF.

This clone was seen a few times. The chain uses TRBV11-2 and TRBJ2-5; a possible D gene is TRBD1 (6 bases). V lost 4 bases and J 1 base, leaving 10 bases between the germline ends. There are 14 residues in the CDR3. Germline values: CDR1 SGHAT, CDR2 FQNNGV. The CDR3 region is CASSWRTAQETQYF. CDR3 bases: TGTGCCAGCAGCTGGAGGACAGCCCAAGAGACCCAGTACTTC.

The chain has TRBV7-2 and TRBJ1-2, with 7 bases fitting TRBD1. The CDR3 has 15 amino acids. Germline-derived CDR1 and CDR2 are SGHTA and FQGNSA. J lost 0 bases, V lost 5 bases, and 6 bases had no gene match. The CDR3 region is CASSPDREANYGYTF. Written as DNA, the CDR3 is TGTGCCAGCAGCCCCGACAGGGAAGCTAACTATGGCTACACCTTC.

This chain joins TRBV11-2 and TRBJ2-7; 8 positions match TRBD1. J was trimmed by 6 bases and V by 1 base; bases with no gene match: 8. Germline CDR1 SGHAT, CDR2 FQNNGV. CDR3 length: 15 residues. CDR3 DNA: TGTGCCAGCAGCTTAGCTGGACAGGGCATAGGCGAGCAGTACTTC. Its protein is CASSLAGQGIGEQYF.

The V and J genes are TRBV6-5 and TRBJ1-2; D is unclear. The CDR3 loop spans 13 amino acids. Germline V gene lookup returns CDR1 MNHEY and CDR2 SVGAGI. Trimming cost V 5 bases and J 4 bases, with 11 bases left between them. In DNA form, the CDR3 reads TGTGCCAGCAGTGAAGGAGGGTTCTATGGCTACACCTTC. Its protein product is CASSEGGFYGYTF.

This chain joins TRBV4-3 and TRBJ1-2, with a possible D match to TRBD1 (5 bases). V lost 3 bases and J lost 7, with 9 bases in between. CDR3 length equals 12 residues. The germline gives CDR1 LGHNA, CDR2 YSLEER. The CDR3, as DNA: TGCGCCAGCAGCCAGGGTCAGGGTGGCTACACCTTC. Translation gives CASSQGQGGYTF.

In DNA, the CDR3 is TGTGCCAGCAGCTCACAGGGGACAGATACGCAGTATTTT. It yields the protein CASSSQGTDTQYF. This chain uses TRBV5-8 with TRBJ2-3, with TRBD1 matching 7 bases. V gave up 3 bases and J gave up 3 bases; unmatched junction bases: 1. The CDR3 spans 13 residues. CDR1 is SGHTS and CDR2 is YDEGEE in the germline V gene.

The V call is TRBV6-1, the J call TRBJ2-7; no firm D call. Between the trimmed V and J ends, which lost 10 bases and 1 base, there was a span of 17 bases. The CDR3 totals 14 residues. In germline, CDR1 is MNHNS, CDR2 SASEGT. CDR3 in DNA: TGTGCCACCACTTGGCAGACGACATCCTACGAGCAGTACTTC. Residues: CATTWQTTSYEQYF.

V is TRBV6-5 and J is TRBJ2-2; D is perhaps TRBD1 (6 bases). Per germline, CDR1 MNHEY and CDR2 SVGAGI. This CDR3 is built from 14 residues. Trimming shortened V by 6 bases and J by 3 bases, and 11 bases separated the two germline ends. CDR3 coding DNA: TGTGCCAGCAGCCGCAACAGGGACACCGGGGAGCTGTTTTTT. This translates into CASSRNRDTGELFF.